The 21 T cell receptor beta chains presented below share a single source sample, sequenced in a study of cytomegalovirus exposure and HLA in healthy donors. PCR amplification relied on 60 Vbeta primers (plus 13 Jbeta primers). Profiling relied on immunoSEQ multiplex PCR, and the TCRdb table lists in-frame clones only, not all of them. Of about 190,000 clones listed, around four fifths were seen once; the top ten hold 1.2%. The source material was PBMCs. These receptors were collected from a boy aged 2 to 10 in good health and CMV-seronegative.

The rearrangement joins TRBV12-2 to TRBJ1-5; TRBD1 is taken as the D call from the table, unchecked against the DNA. TRBV12-2 is a known pseudogene. There are 21 residues in the CDR3. The CDR3 coding sequence is TGTGCAAGTCGCTTACTGAGGGCACGGACAGGGGGGATTAGAAGAGTTCAGCCCCAGCATTTT. This encodes CASRLLRARTGGIRRVQPQHF.

The chain joins TRBV18 to TRBJ2-3; 7 bases map to TRBD2. Per the germline V gene, CDR1 is KGHSH and CDR2 is LQKENI. Unmatched junction bases numbered 13, after V lost 6 bases and J lost 4 bases. The CDR3 spans 16 residues. The CDR3 here is CASSQTAAGVADTQYF. The CDR3 region has the DNA TGTGCCAGCTCCCAAACCGCGGCGGGGGTTGCAGATACGCAGTATTTT.

As to this clone: This specimen includes other DNA sequences encoding the same CDR3. The chain combines TRBV10-3 with TRBJ1-2, with a weak D call TRBD1 (5 bases). The ends were cut back, 6 bases at V and 3 bases at J, with 11 bases in the middle. This CDR3 is 13 amino acids long. CDR1 is ENHRY and CDR2 is SYGVKD in the germline V gene. For the CDR3, the DNA is TGTGCCATCAGCGACGGGGGGGACTATGGCTACACCTTC. Translated: CAISDGGDYGYTF.

The genes are TRBV4-3 and TRBJ2-6, with D maybe TRBD1 (5 bases). This CDR3 comprises 17 residues. V was pared by 1 base and J by 0 bases, with 10 bases between. Germline assignment: CDR1 LGHNA and CDR2 YSLEER. CDR3 loop: CASSQGLTVSGANVLTF. CDR3 DNA: TGCGCCAGCAGCCAAGGGTTGACAGTCTCTGGGGCCAACGTCCTGACTTTC.

The rearrangement joins TRBV5-1 to TRBJ2-6; D ambiguous. The CDR3 runs 15 residues. Trimming removed 9 bases at V and 0 bases at J, with 13 bases between. The germline V gene encodes CDR1 SGHRS and CDR2 YFSETQ. The CDR3 region has the DNA TGCGCCAATCCTAAACGGAGCTCTGGGGCCAACGTCCTGACTTTC. It encodes CANPKRSSGANVLTF.

This chain links TRBV7-9 with TRBJ1-1; TRBD1 might be the D (6 bases). The V end was cut by 2 bases, the J end by 3 bases, with 10 bases between. CDR3 size: 14 residues. Per the germline V gene, CDR1 is SEHNR and CDR2 is FQNEAQ (reference sequence). The CDR3 region is CASSLRSGDTEAFF. CDR3 in DNA: TGTGCCAGCAGCTTACGGTCAGGGGACACTGAAGCTTTCTTT.

The V and J genes are TRBV15 and TRBJ2-1; D is perhaps TRBD1 (6 bases). Germline values: CDR1 LNHNV, CDR2 YYDKDF (reference sequence). The CDR3 totals 15 residues. Trimming stripped 3 bases from V and 8 bases from J, with 17 bases between. CDR3 bases: TGTGCCACCAGCAGGGATTGGGACATTTGGCATGAGCAGTTCTTC. It is translated as CATSRDWDIWHEQFF.

This sequence joins TRBV29-1 and TRBJ2-1, with D possibly matching TRBD2 (5 bases). CDR1 and CDR2 (germline): SQVTM, ANQGSEA. CDR3 length: 13 amino acids. The ends were cut back, 6 bases at V and 8 bases at J, with 17 bases in the middle. The CDR3 DNA is TGCAGCGTCGTGGGAGTGTTTTCAGATGAGCAGTTCTTC. Translation: CSVVGVFSDEQFF.

The rearrangement joins TRBV6-5 to TRBJ1-6; 7 positions match TRBD1. Trimming at V came to 6 bases and at J to 7 bases, leaving 6 bases not matched to a gene. The CDR3 spans 14 residues. Germline CDR1 and CDR2: MNHEY and SVGAGI. In DNA, the CDR3 is TGTGCCAGCAGGCCCGGGACAGCCAATTCACCCCTCCACTTT. Encoded protein: CASRPGTANSPLHF.

CDR3 coding DNA: TGTGCCAGCAGTTTTTCGCGGGAGGCGGCCACCGAGCAGTACTTC. This encodes CASSFSREAATEQYF. The chain carries TRBV27 and TRBJ2-7; the match to TRBD2 covers 8 bases. The CDR3 is 15 residues long. CDR1 and CDR2 (germline): MNHEY, SMNVEV (reference sequence). Trimming took 3 bases from V and 6 from J; bases not matched to a gene: 10.

Only a few counts were recorded for this clone. The chain employs TRBV10-3 and TRBJ1-2; D not resolved. The germline CDR1 and CDR2 sequences are ENHRY and SYGVKD. The V end lost 2 bases, the J end lost 8 bases, and 15 bases lay between the germline ends. The CDR3 sequence is 14 residues long. The CDR3 region is CAISEGGPKGGYTF. The CDR3 nucleotides read TGTGCCATCAGTGAGGGCGGGCCCAAGGGAGGCTACACCTTC.

The chain uses TRBV5-6 and TRBJ1-2; 8 bases map to TRBD1. The CDR3 is made up of 14 amino acids. Germline assignment: CDR1 SGHDT and CDR2 YYEEEE. The junction had 5 bases not matched to a gene; V was cut back by 0 bases and J by 7 bases. The DNA for the CDR3 is TGTGCCAGCAGCTTGGGACAGGGGACGGGTGGCTACACCTTC. It codes for CASSLGQGTGGYTF.

This clone was seen more than once but under ten times. V gene TRBV20-1 combines with J gene TRBJ1-2, with 7 bases aligning to TRBD1. The germline V gene has CDR1 DFQATT and CDR2 SNEGSKA (reference sequence). V was pared by 6 bases and J by 8 bases, with 6 bases of the junction left unmatched. This CDR3 is built from 11 residues. In DNA, the CDR3 is TGCAGTGCCAGACAGGGTGAGGGCTACACCTTC. Protein product: CSARQGEGYTF.

The chain couples TRBV5-3 to TRBJ1-6; no definite D call. TRBV5-3 qualifies as an ORF whose function is uncertain. The CDR3 totals 14 residues. Trimming took 3 bases from V and 0 from J, leaving 4 bases between them. The chain's CDR3 is CARSCSSYNSPLHF. CDR3 in DNA: TGTGCCAGAAGCTGTAGCTCCTATAATTCACCCCTCCACTTT.

The chain combines TRBV18 with TRBJ1-6, with TRBD1 matching over 7 bases. Trimming at V came to 3 bases and at J to 13 bases, leaving 9 bases not matched to a gene. The CDR3 spans 14 residues. The V gene's germline CDR1 is KGHSH and CDR2 LQKENI. CDR3 in amino acids: CASSPGQLLGPLHF. For the CDR3, the DNA is TGTGCCAGCTCACCGGGACAGCTTCTAGGTCCCCTCCACTTT.

This chain uses TRBV9 with TRBJ1-3, with D tentatively TRBD1 (6 bases). The CDR3 is made up of 15 amino acids. V was clipped by 3 bases and J by 2 bases, with 12 bases between them. The germline V gene has CDR1 SGDLS and CDR2 YYNGEE. CDR3 region: CASSALQGAGNTIYF. The DNA of the CDR3 is TGTGCCAGCAGCGCCCTACAGGGAGCTGGAAACACCATATATTTT.

The chain recombines TRBV7-9 with TRBJ2-1, with TRBD2 matching over 13 bases. Per the germline V gene, CDR1 is SEHNR and CDR2 is FQNEAQ (reference sequence). The CDR3 has 15 residues. The trim removed 1 base at V and 10 bases at J, leaving 4 bases unmatched. DNA of the CDR3: TGTGCCAGCAGCTTAGGGACTAGCGGGAGACTCGAGCAGTTCTTC. Amino acids: CASSLGTSGRLEQFF.

The chain couples TRBV18 to TRBJ1-5; 7 bases line up with TRBD1. The V segment lost 5 bases and the J segment 2 bases; nucleotides outside the gene matches: 3. This CDR3 region has 14 residues. Germline lookup yields CDR1 KGHSH and CDR2 LQKENI. CDR3 region: CASSTDRGNQPQHF. The CDR3 DNA sequence: TGTGCCAGCTCAACCGACAGGGGCAATCAGCCCCAGCATTTT. The whole variable domain, remainder taken from reference TRBV18 and TRBJ1-5, is NAGVMQNPRHLVRRRGQEARLRCSPMKGHSHVYWYRQLPEEGLKFMVYLQKENIIDESGMPKERFSAEFPKEGPSILRIQQVVRGDSAAYFCASSTDRGNQPQHFGDGTRLSIL.

CDR3 region: CASSLDRGTGYGYTF. CDR3 sequence (DNA): TGTGCCAGCAGCTTGGACAGGGGGACAGGCTATGGCTACACCTTC. This chain links TRBV5-4 with TRBJ1-2; 8 nucleotides agree with TRBD1. The germline CDR1 and CDR2 sequences are SGHNT and YYREEE (reference sequence). This CDR3 spans 15 amino acids. With 0 bases clipped from V and 4 bases from J, the junction kept 5 bases outside the gene matches.

This clone was observed once. The chain has TRBV15 and TRBJ2-7; D is possibly TRBD2 (6 bases). Deletions cut 1 base from V and 3 bases from J, with 16 bases between. The germline gives CDR1 LNHNV, CDR2 YYDKDF (reference sequence). The CDR3 is 16 residues long. CDR3 sequence: CATSRVGGKRDYEQYF. The CDR3 nucleotides read TGTGCCACCAGCAGAGTCGGCGGGAAACGAGACTACGAGCAGTACTTC.

The chain uses TRBV6-5 and TRBJ1-1; tentatively, D is TRBD1 (5 bases). This CDR3 region has 16 residues. Germline assignment: CDR1 MNHEY and CDR2 SVGAGI. Trimming took off 2 bases at V and 0 bases at J, with 13 bases between the two ends. The DNA for the CDR3 is TGTGCCAGCAGTTACGAGACAGCCGTGATGAACACTGAAGCTTTCTTT. This codes for CASSYETAVMNTEAFF.